This T cell receptor beta chain was sequenced for a study of control samples from healthy donors and cancer patients. CDR1 PRHDT and CDR2 FYEKMQ come from the germline V gene (reference sequence). Trimming removed 1 base from V and 8 bases from J; junction bases left unmatched: 8. CDR3 length: 16 residues. The assay was immunoSEQ multiplex PCR, and TCRdb's table has in-frame clones only and misses some. Among around 200,000 clones, approximately 92% were seen once, and the ten largest hold more than 1.4%. This clone appeared a single time. This sequence joins TRBV13 and TRBJ2-3; 11 positions match TRBD2. This receptor was taken from a man aged 18-30 years in good health. Sequencing was performed on blood. CDR3 region: CASSLALAGGPSTQYF. In DNA, the CDR3 is TGTGCCAGCAGCTTAGCGCTAGCGGGGGGCCCCTCTACGCAGTATTTT. The full variable domain, in which reference TRBV13 and TRBJ2-3 provide the parts outside the CDR3, is AAGVIQSPRHLIKEKRETATLKCYPIPRHDTVYWYQQGPGQDPQFLISFYEKMQSDKGSIPDRFSAQQFSDYHSELNMSSLELGDSALYFCASSLALAGGPSTQYFGPGTRLTVL.